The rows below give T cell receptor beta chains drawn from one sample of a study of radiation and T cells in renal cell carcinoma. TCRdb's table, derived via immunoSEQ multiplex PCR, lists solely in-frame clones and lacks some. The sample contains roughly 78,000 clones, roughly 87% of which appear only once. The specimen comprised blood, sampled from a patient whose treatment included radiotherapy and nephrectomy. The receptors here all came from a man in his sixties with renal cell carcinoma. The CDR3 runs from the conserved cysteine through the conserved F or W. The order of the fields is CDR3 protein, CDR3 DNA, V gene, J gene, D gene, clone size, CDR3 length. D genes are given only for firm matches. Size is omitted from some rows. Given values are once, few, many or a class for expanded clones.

CDR3: CASSVAPDRVYEQYF; DNA: TGTGCCAGCAGCGTAGCTCCCGACAGGGTCTACGAGCAGTACTTC; V: TRBV9; J: TRBJ2-7; D: TRBD1; size: -; length: 15
CDR3: CASSLSRGAGNEQFF; DNA: TGTGCCAGCAGCTTATCTAGAGGGGCCGGCAATGAGCAGTTCTTC; V: TRBV7-9; J: TRBJ2-1; D: -; size: -; length: 15
CDR3: CSVEDTGPGIMREQYF; DNA: TGCAGCGTTGAAGATACGGGCCCAGGGATTATGAGGGAGCAGTACTTC; V: TRBV29-1; J: TRBJ2-7; D: -; size: -; length: 16
CDR3: CASSYSGVPTDTQYF; DNA: TGTGCCAGCAGTTACTCTGGGGTCCCTACAGATACGCAGTATTTT; V: TRBV6-5; J: TRBJ2-3; D: -; size: -; length: 15
CDR3: CASSLRRLAGSVTDTQYF; DNA: TGTGCCAGCAGCTTACGAAGACTAGCGGGAAGTGTTACAGATACGCAGTATTTT; V: TRBV7-2; J: TRBJ2-3; D: TRBD2; size: once; length: 18
CDR3: CASSIESTAKTQYF; DNA: TGTGCCAGTAGTATAGAATCGACAGCCAAGACCCAGTACTTC; V: TRBV19; J: TRBJ2-5; D: -; size: -; length: 14
CDR3: CASSLGATNYGYTF; DNA: TGTGCCAGCAGCTTAGGGGCTACTAACTATGGCTACACCTTC; V: TRBV7-9; J: TRBJ1-2; D: -; size: -; length: 14
CDR3: CSVALGVSTDTQYF; DNA: TGCAGCGTTGCTCTGGGGGTTAGCACAGATACGCAGTATTTT; V: TRBV29-1; J: TRBJ2-3; D: -; size: -; length: 14
CDR3: CASSLTSGTGAETQYF; DNA: TGTGCCAGCAGCTTGACTAGCGGGACGGGGGCAGAGACCCAGTACTTC; V: TRBV11-3; J: TRBJ2-5; D: TRBD2; size: -; length: 16
CDR3: CASSLRGDSQETQYF; DNA: TGTGCCAGCAGCCTTCGTGGCGACAGCCAAGAGACCCAGTACTTC; V: TRBV4-2; J: TRBJ2-5; D: -; size: -; length: 15
CDR3: CASRIQGNQPQHF; DNA: TGTGCCAGCCGGATACAGGGGAATCAGCCCCAGCATTTT; V: TRBV28; J: TRBJ1-5; D: TRBD1; size: -; length: 13
CDR3: CASSYGRFEPQHF; DNA: TGTGCCAGCAGCTACGGTCGATTTGAGCCCCAGCATTTT; V: TRBV7-2; J: TRBJ1-5; D: -; size: -; length: 13
CDR3: CASSVETPGSGSYEQYF; DNA: TGTGCCAGCAGCGTAGAGACTCCGGGGAGCGGGAGCTACGAGCAGTACTTC; V: TRBV9; J: TRBJ2-7; D: TRBD2; size: -; length: 17
CDR3: CASQSSEGFSEAFF; DNA: TGTGCCAGCCAATCCTCAGAAGGATTTTCTGAAGCTTTCTTT; V: TRBV18; J: TRBJ1-1; D: -; size: -; length: 14
CDR3: CASSYSISSGRDTQYF; DNA: TGTGCCAGCAGTTACTCGATATCGAGCGGGAGAGATACGCAGTATTTT; V: TRBV6-5; J: TRBJ2-3; D: TRBD2; size: -; length: 16
CDR3: CSVAAVGTYEQYF; DNA: TGCAGCGTTGCGGCTGTCGGTACCTACGAGCAGTACTTC; V: TRBV29-1; J: TRBJ2-7; D: -; size: few; length: 13
CDR3: CASSRTWTGALNTGELFF; DNA: TGTGCCAGCAGCAGGACCTGGACAGGGGCCCTTAACACCGGGGAGCTGTTTTTT; V: TRBV7-7; J: TRBJ2-2; D: TRBD1; size: -; length: 18
CDR3: CASSLAAGNEQYF; DNA: TGTGCCAGCAGCCTGGCGGCGGGTAACGAGCAGTACTTC; V: TRBV28; J: TRBJ2-7; D: -; size: -; length: 13
CDR3: CAWGGSQGANEQFF; DNA: TGTGCCTGGGGGGGGTCACAAGGGGCAAATGAGCAGTTCTTC; V: TRBV30; J: TRBJ2-1; D: -; size: few; length: 14
CDR3: CASSVQRGSQPQHF; DNA: TGTGCCAGTAGTGTTCAAAGGGGCTCTCAGCCCCAGCATTTT; V: TRBV19; J: TRBJ1-5; D: -; size: few; length: 14
CDR3: CASPKGTEAFF; DNA: TGTGCCAGCCCAAAAGGGACTGAAGCTTTCTTT; V: TRBV2; J: TRBJ1-1; D: -; size: -; length: 11
CDR3: CAWSNPGGRETQYF; DNA: TGTGCCTGGAGTAACCCAGGGGGGAGAGAGACCCAGTACTTC; V: TRBV30; J: TRBJ2-5; D: -; size: -; length: 14
CDR3: CARTLRTDTQYF; DNA: TGTGCCAGAACTCTCCGCACAGATACGCAGTATTTT; V: TRBV19; J: TRBJ2-3; D: -; size: -; length: 12
CDR3: CASSPDGGGAAYEQYF; DNA: TGTGCCAGCTCACCGGACGGAGGAGGGGCAGCCTACGAGCAGTACTTC; V: TRBV18; J: TRBJ2-7; D: -; size: -; length: 16
CDR3: CASSLVAGAQGEQYF; DNA: TGTGCCAGCAGCTTAGTAGCGGGAGCGCAGGGAGAGCAGTACTTC; V: TRBV7-2; J: TRBJ2-7; D: TRBD2; size: -; length: 15
CDR3: CATSRDGRNEQFF; DNA: TGTGCCACCAGCAGAGATGGGAGGAATGAGCAGTTCTTC; V: TRBV15; J: TRBJ2-1; D: -; size: -; length: 13
CDR3: CATQSAGGTEAFF; DNA: TGTGCCACCCAGTCTGCGGGGGGCACTGAAGCTTTCTTT; V: TRBV6-5; J: TRBJ1-1; D: -; size: -; length: 13
CDR3: CASSWGASQETQYF; DNA: TGTGCCAGCAGCTGGGGGGCCAGCCAAGAGACCCAGTACTTC; V: TRBV7-2; J: TRBJ2-5; D: -; size: -; length: 14
CDR3: CASSSHEQYF; DNA: TGTGCCAGCAGTAGCCACGAGCAGTACTTC; V: TRBV28; J: TRBJ2-7; D: -; size: -; length: 10
CDR3: CASSQPANAVSGPNEQYF; DNA: TGCGCCAGCAGCCAACCCGCAAATGCAGTTTCGGGACCTAACGAGCAGTACTTC; V: TRBV4-1; J: TRBJ2-7; D: -; size: -; length: 18
CDR3: CASSFPGLEQFF; DNA: TGTGCCAGCAGTTTCCCCGGACTGGAGCAGTTCTTC; V: TRBV27; J: TRBJ2-1; D: -; size: few; length: 12
CDR3: CASSPGQGKETQYF; DNA: TGCGCCAGCAGCCCCGGACAGGGTAAAGAGACCCAGTACTTC; V: TRBV5-1; J: TRBJ2-5; D: TRBD1; size: -; length: 14
CDR3: CASSTRQQSSYEQYF; DNA: TGTGCCAGCAGCACTCGACAGCAAAGCTCCTACGAGCAGTACTTC; V: TRBV21-1; J: TRBJ2-7; D: -; size: -; length: 15
CDR3: CASSVSQGVYEQYF; DNA: TGTGCCAGCAGCGTAAGTCAGGGGGTCTACGAGCAGTACTTC; V: TRBV9; J: TRBJ2-7; D: TRBD1; size: -; length: 14
CDR3: CASSLTADSGRHNEQFF; DNA: TGTGCCAGCAGTTTGACCGCCGACAGCGGAAGGCACAATGAGCAGTTCTTC; V: TRBV27; J: TRBJ2-1; D: -; size: -; length: 17
CDR3: CAISESLSGIQFF; DNA: TGTGCCATCAGTGAGTCTCTTTCAGGAATTCAGTTCTTC; V: TRBV10-3; J: TRBJ2-1; D: -; size: -; length: 13
CDR3: CASSLRPMTGRNEQFF; DNA: TGTGCCAGCAGCCTCCGCCCAATGACAGGGAGGAATGAGCAGTTCTTC; V: TRBV27; J: TRBJ2-1; D: -; size: -; length: 16
CDR3: CASSLAPGPETQYF; DNA: TGTGCCAGCAGCTTAGCCCCGGGACCGGAGACCCAGTACTTC; V: TRBV7-8; J: TRBJ2-5; D: -; size: -; length: 14
CDR3: CASSLVGDRVHEKLFF; DNA: TGTGCCAGCAGCTTAGTTGGGGACAGGGTTCATGAAAAACTGTTTTTT; V: TRBV7-7; J: TRBJ1-4; D: TRBD1; size: -; length: 16
CDR3: CASSPPELWDEQYF; DNA: TGTGCCAGCAGTCCGCCAGAGCTCTGGGACGAGCAGTACTTC; V: TRBV28; J: TRBJ2-7; D: -; size: -; length: 14
CDR3: CASTIRGNNYGYTF; DNA: TGTGCCAGTACCATACGGGGGAATAACTATGGCTACACCTTC; V: TRBV19; J: TRBJ1-2; D: -; size: few; length: 14
CDR3: CASSLMGEAFF; DNA: TGTGCCAGCAGCTTGATGGGTGAAGCTTTCTTT; V: TRBV5-6; J: TRBJ1-1; D: -; size: -; length: 11
CDR3: CASSLSGTLLNTGELFF; DNA: TGTGCCAGCAGCTTATCCGGGACACTCCTTAACACCGGGGAGCTGTTTTTT; V: TRBV13; J: TRBJ2-2; D: -; size: -; length: 17
CDR3: CASSQPGLAGGGYNEQFF; DNA: TGTGCCAGCTCACAACCGGGACTAGCGGGAGGTGGATACAATGAGCAGTTCTTC; V: TRBV18; J: TRBJ2-1; D: TRBD2; size: -; length: 18
CDR3: CASSLPPQTGASTDTQYF; DNA: TGTGCCAGCAGCTTACCTCCCCAGACAGGGGCTAGCACAGATACGCAGTATTTT; V: TRBV7-6; J: TRBJ2-3; D: TRBD1; size: -; length: 18
CDR3: CASSTRGRPSRDGYTF; DNA: TGTGCCAGCAGCACTAGGGGGCGACCCTCTCGCGATGGCTACACCTTC; V: TRBV7-2; J: TRBJ1-2; D: TRBD1; size: -; length: 16
CDR3: CASSEARTGSETQYF; DNA: TGTGCCAGCAGTGAAGCGCGAACAGGATCAGAGACCCAGTACTTC; V: TRBV2; J: TRBJ2-5; D: -; size: -; length: 15